This is a list of T cell receptor beta chains from one sample in a study of T-cell reconstitution after alpha-beta-depleted transplantation in children. TCRdb itself ran the PCR reads through MiXCR, one entry per CDR3 protein. The sample lists roughly 490,000 distinct CDR3 sequences, 11% seen once, with roughly 15% in the top ten. The source material was PBMCs, mostly from graft donor cells, sampled 180 days after TCRalphabeta/CD19-depleted stem cell transplant. These receptor sequences come from a female patient aged 2 to 10 who had a stem cell transplant for aplastic anemia, so the T cells may come from the graft donor. Both conserved end residues are part of each CDR3. D genes are given only for firm matches. Some rows have no size entry. The others give once, few or many, or a class for an expanded clone.

clone size | J gene | CDR3 length | D gene | V gene | CDR3 protein | CDR3 DNA
few | TRBJ2-5 | 16 | TRBD2 | TRBV20-1 | CSAMSLAGGAQETQYF | TGCAGTGCGATGTCACTAGCGGGAGGTGCCCAAGAGACCCAGTACTTC
. | TRBJ2-2 | 14 | . | TRBV19 | CASFGRGNTGELFF | TGTGCCAGTTTCGGGCGGGGGAACACCGGGGAGCTGTTTTTT
many | TRBJ2-1 | 16 | TRBD2 | TRBV20-1 | CSAHGTSGRVSNEQFF | TGCAGTGCTCACGGGACTAGCGGGAGGGTATCCAATGAGCAGTTCTTC
. | TRBJ1-2 | 16 | . | TRBV29-1 | CSVEVRSANRNYGYTF | TGCAGCGTTGAAGTCCGCAGCGCCAATCGAAACTATGGCTACACCTTC
few | TRBJ2-5 | 14 | . | TRBV6-2/TRBV6-3 | CASSYSPGEKTQYF | TGTGCCAGCAGTTACTCACCGGGGGAAAAGACCCAGTACTTC
. | TRBJ2-1 | 15 | . | TRBV4-1 | CASSLESSLYNEQFF | TGCGCCAGCAGCCTAGAAAGTTCCCTCTACAATGAGCAGTTCTTC
. | TRBJ2-3 | 17 | TRBD2 | TRBV7-3 | CASSFGLAGGPTDTQYF | TGTGCCAGCAGCTTCGGACTAGCGGGAGGCCCCACAGATACGCAGTATTTT
. | TRBJ2-5 | 14 | TRBD1 | TRBV14 | CASSQTGGSETQYF | TGTGCCAGCAGCCAAACAGGGGGCAGCGAGACCCAGTACTTC
many | TRBJ1-5 | 17 | . | TRBV7-8 | CASSLGLGGSLNQPQHF | TGTGCCAGCAGCTTAGGCCTAGGGGGGTCCCTGAATCAGCCCCAGCATTTT
. | TRBJ1-5 | 12 | . | TRBV28 | CASMRGNQPQHF | TGTGCCAGCATGAGGGGGAATCAGCCCCAGCATTTT
few | TRBJ2-7 | 18 | TRBD2 | TRBV4-3 | CASSQAVSGSSFSYEQYF | TGCGCCAGCAGCCAAGCGGTTAGCGGGAGTTCCTTTTCCTACGAGCAGTACTTC
many | TRBJ2-2 | 15 | TRBD2 | TRBV5-1 | CASSLRGANTGELFF | TGCGCCAGCAGCCTACGGGGGGCGAACACCGGGGAGCTGTTTTTT
few | TRBJ1-5 | 15 | . | TRBV12-3/TRBV12-4 | CASSLSREANQPQHF | TGTGCCAGCAGTTTGAGTCGGGAGGCCAATCAGCCCCAGCATTTT
. | TRBJ2-1 | 16 | . | TRBV5-1 | CASSLGEVSSYNEQFF | TGCGCCAGCAGCTTGGGTGAGGTAAGCTCCTACAATGAGCAGTTCTTC
many | TRBJ2-5 | 10 | . | TRBV29-1 | CSVGQETQYF | TGCAGCGTTGGACAAGAGACCCAGTACTTC
few | TRBJ2-1 | 14 | . | TRBV6-5 | CASSYSGVQDEQFF | TGTGCCAGCAGTTACTCGGGGGTTCAAGATGAGCAGTTCTTC
. | TRBJ2-7 | 15 | . | TRBV28 | CASSLTPQGAYEQYF | TGTGCCAGCAGTTTAACCCCACAGGGTGCCTACGAGCAGTACTTC
few | TRBJ1-2 | 15 | TRBD1 | TRBV19 | CASSKEGQVLNGYTF | TGTGCCAGTAGTAAGGAGGGACAGGTCCTTAATGGCTACACCTTC
few | TRBJ1-2 | 15 | TRBD1 | TRBV6-1 | CASSKDYGTVYGYTF | TGTGCCAGCAGTAAAGACTACGGGACAGTTTATGGCTACACCTTC
. | TRBJ2-5 | 16 | TRBD1 | TRBV5-1 | CASSLGPRDRQETQYF | TGCGCCAGCAGCTTGGGCCCCAGGGACAGACAAGAGACCCAGTACTTC
. | TRBJ2-1 | 13 | . | TRBV7-9 | CASSNSQVSEQFF | TGTGCCAGCAGCAACTCCCAGGTCAGTGAGCAGTTCTTC
. | TRBJ2-1 | 13 | . | TRBV24-1 | CATRRIGVNEQFF | TGTGCCACCAGGCGTATAGGGGTCAATGAGCAGTTCTTC
few | TRBJ1-1 | 18 | TRBD1 | TRBV7-6 | CASSLAPPHRGRNTEAFF | TGTGCCAGCAGCTTAGCGCCCCCCCACAGGGGTCGGAACACTGAAGCTTTCTTT
few | TRBJ2-1 | 12 | TRBD2 | TRBV12-3/TRBV12-4 | CASNVLAAEQFF | TGTGCCAGCAACGTACTAGCGGCCGAGCAGTTCTTC
few | TRBJ2-3 | 17 | . | TRBV18 | CASSPYRVGPDTDTQYF | TGTGCCAGCTCACCGTACCGTGTGGGCCCTGATACAGATACGCAGTATTTT
. | TRBJ1-3 | 17 | . | TRBV18 | CASSPGVGTSSGNTIYF | TGTGCCAGCTCCCCGGGCGTGGGGACCAGCTCTGGAAACACCATATATTTT
. | TRBJ1-4 | 14 | . | TRBV21-1 | CASSKAQDNEKLFF | TGTGCCAGCAGCAAAGCCCAGGATAATGAAAAACTGTTTTTT
. | TRBJ2-2 | 19 | TRBD1 | TRBV5-1 | CASSFFSNRGTANTGELFF | TGCGCCAGCAGCTTCTTTAGCAACAGGGGCACGGCGAACACCGGGGAGCTGTTTTTT
. | TRBJ2-4 | 15 | TRBD1 | TRBV29-1 | CSVGGTGLAKNIQYF | TGCAGCGTTGGGGGGACAGGACTAGCCAAAAACATTCAGTACTTC
few | TRBJ2-1 | 17 | TRBD2 | TRBV20-1 | CSARTFREGPFYNEQFF | TGCAGTGCTAGAACGTTCCGGGAGGGACCATTCTACAATGAGCAGTTCTTC
few | TRBJ1-1 | 15 | TRBD1 | TRBV6-5 | CASSYSGQVVPEAFF | TGTGCCAGCAGTTACTCGGGACAGGTTGTTCCTGAAGCTTTCTTT